One and the same sample provided the 28 T cell receptor beta chains below, sequenced in a study of cytomegalovirus exposure and HLA in healthy donors. Use of 60 Vbeta and 13 Jbeta primers characterized the PCR. The assay was immunoSEQ multiplex PCR, and TCRdb's table has in-frame clones only and misses some. The table includes approximately 51,000 clones, 65% to 85% detected once. Sequencing was done on a sample of PBMCs. These receptors all come from a boy younger than 18 in good health and CMV-seropositive.

Worth noting for this clone: The same CDR3 is also encoded by other DNA sequences in this sample. This chain links TRBV5-4 with TRBJ2-5; the D gene is possibly TRBD1 (5 bases). CDR3 size: 16 residues. The germline V and J ends were trimmed by 1 base and 5 bases, with 18 bases remaining between them. Germline assignment: CDR1 SGHNT and CDR2 YYREEE (reference sequence). The CDR3 loop is CASSLRLTDSGETQYF. CDR3 in DNA: TGTGCCAGCAGCTTGAGGTTAACAGATTCAGGGGAGACCCAGTACTTC.

This clone was counted only a few times. The V gene is TRBV7-8, the J gene TRBJ1-1; possibly TRBD1 for D (6 bases). Trimming cost V 3 bases and J 4 bases, with 15 bases left between them. This CDR3 spans 15 amino acids. Germline loops: CDR1 SGHVS, CDR2 FQNEAQ. The DNA of the CDR3 is TGTGCCAGCAGCTTGTGGGGGCAGGGTGTCACTGAAGCTTTCTTT. It codes for CASSLWGQGVTEAFF.

The chain is built from TRBV5-6 and TRBJ1-5; D unresolved. CDR3 length: 16 residues. The germline gives CDR1 SGHDT, CDR2 YYEEEE. Trimming took 0 bases from V and 6 from J, leaving 16 bases between them. CDR3 DNA: TGTGCCAGCAGCTTGGCCAGCATTCCGGAGAGTCAGCCCCAGCATTTT. This gives the protein CASSLASIPESQPQHF.

The chain has TRBV19 and TRBJ1-1; 12 bases fit TRBD1. The trim removed 4 bases at V and 4 bases at J, leaving 7 bases unmatched. The CDR3 contains 16 residues. Germline values: CDR1 LNHDA, CDR2 SQIVND (reference sequence). CDR3 residues: CASSKGTGGAGTEAFF. CDR3 DNA: TGTGCCAGTAGTAAGGGGACAGGGGGCGCGGGCACTGAAGCTTTCTTT.

The rearrangement joins TRBV7-6 to TRBJ2-7; 7 bases are shared with TRBD2. CDR3 length equals 15 residues. Trimming at V came to 2 bases and at J to 6 bases, leaving 10 bases not matched to a gene. Germline V CDR1 and CDR2: SGHVS, FNYEAQ. The CDR3 coding sequence is TGTGCCAGCAGCTTAACCCCGGGGGGAAATCCCGAGCAGTACTTC. Residues: CASSLTPGGNPEQYF.

Here the CDR3 reads CAHLNAGGGYTF. CDR3 DNA: TGTGCCCACTTAAACGCAGGGGGGGGCTACACCTTC. This chain connects TRBV5-4 to TRBJ1-2; 7 bases align to TRBD1. CDR1 is SGHNT, CDR2 YYREEE, per germline (reference sequence). CDR3 size: 12 residues. V was clipped by 10 bases and J by 8 bases; unmatched bases: 11.

The rearrangement joins TRBV5-1 to TRBJ1-6; 7 nucleotides line up with TRBD1. Germline trimming cut 4 bases from V and 12 bases from J; bases unmatched to any gene: 7. CDR1 and CDR2 (germline): SGHRS, YFSETQ. The CDR3 consists of 13 residues. CDR3 amino acids: CASSPTGSQPLHF. For the CDR3, the DNA is TGCGCCAGCAGCCCGACAGGGTCTCAACCCCTCCACTTT.

The gene calls are TRBV6-1 and TRBJ2-1; possibly TRBD2 for D (6 bases). Looked up from germline, CDR1 is MNHNS and CDR2 is SASEGT. CDR3 length: 14 amino acids. Trimming left V 2 bases short and J 7 bases short, with 12 bases between. CDR3 amino acids: CASSESGGVNEQFF. CDR3 in DNA: TGTGCCAGCAGTGAATCTGGCGGGGTAAATGAGCAGTTCTTC.

The rearrangement joins TRBV6-5 to TRBJ1-2; maybe TRBD1 (6 bases). The ends were cut back, 5 bases at V and 6 bases at J, with 13 bases in the middle. CDR1 is MNHEY, CDR2 SVGAGI, per germline. CDR3 length: 13 residues. CDR3 nucleotides: TGTGCCAGCAGTCGTCAGGGGATTGATGGCTACACCTTC. This gives the protein CASSRQGIDGYTF.

J is TRBJ1-1 and V is TRBV7-9; D is unresolved. V was shortened by 4 bases and J by 1 base, with 10 bases between the two germline ends. The CDR3 spans 14 residues. Germline CDR1 SEHNR, CDR2 FQNEAQ (reference sequence). The CDR3 here is CASSYVDRNTEAFF. Here the CDR3 DNA reads TGTGCCAGCAGCTACGTCGATAGGAACACTGAAGCTTTCTTT.

On this clone itself: An end of the junction differs from the germline gene, which may be a read error. The CDR3 sequence is CANRDHRVNQQFF. The CDR3 DNA is TGTGCCAACAGGGATCACAGGGTCAATCAGCAGTTCTTC. This chain links TRBV27 with TRBJ2-1, with D perhaps TRBD1 (6 bases). CDR1 is MNHEY and CDR2 is SMNVEV in the germline V gene (reference sequence). The CDR3 covers 13 residues.

This chain uses TRBV5-4 with TRBJ2-5; 10 bases match TRBD1. The CDR3 totals 14 residues. From germline, CDR1 is SGHNT and CDR2 YYREEE (reference sequence). V was clipped by 4 bases and J by 11 bases; unmatched bases: 11. Here the CDR3 reads CASSNRDRGQEQYF. For the CDR3, the DNA is TGTGCCAGCAGCAATCGTGACAGGGGGCAGGAGCAGTACTTC.

This clone showed up just once. The rearrangement links TRBV4-1 to TRBJ2-1; a possible D gene is TRBD2 (5 bases). CDR1 is MGHRA, CDR2 YSYEKL, per germline. V lost 7 bases, J lost 0 bases, and 16 bases lay in between. The CDR3 runs to 16 residues. The CDR3 DNA sequence: TGCGCCAGCACCTCCGTGTATCGGGGCTCCTACAATGAGCAGTTCTTC. Its protein product is CASTSVYRGSYNEQFF.

The rearrangement joins TRBV4-2 to TRBJ2-7, with D possibly being TRBD1 (6 bases). Germline loops: CDR1 LGHNA, CDR2 YNFKEQ. This CDR3 is 18 amino acids long. Between the trimmed V and J ends, which lost 0 bases and 6 bases, there was a span of 24 bases. The CDR3, as DNA: TGTGCCAGCAGCCAAGATCGCGCAGAGGTCTTGGGACACTCCGAGCAGTACTTC. This encodes CASSQDRAEVLGHSEQYF.

V gene TRBV4-1 combines with J gene TRBJ1-2; D unclear. CDR3 length: 15 amino acids. The germline gives CDR1 MGHRA, CDR2 YSYEKL. The V and J ends lost 2 bases and 1 base respectively, with 11 bases between them. In DNA, the CDR3 is TGCGCCAGCAGCCAATCCCTATCTAGTAACTATGGCTACACCTTC. Its protein product is CASSQSLSSNYGYTF.

The chain couples TRBV11-2 to TRBJ1-6, with D possibly TRBD1 on 5 matching bases. CDR1 is SGHAT, CDR2 FQNNGV, per germline. This CDR3 is 14 amino acids long. V was shortened by 0 bases and J by 11 bases, with 11 bases between the two germline ends. The DNA of the CDR3 is TGTGCCAGCAGCTTAGACAGGGCGCGGACACCCCTCCACTTT. Translation gives CASSLDRARTPLHF.

The V and J genes are TRBV9 and TRBJ2-5, with TRBD1 identical over 9 bases. Germline V gene data show CDR1 as SGDLS and CDR2 as YYNGEE. With 0 bases clipped from V and 3 bases from J, the junction kept 6 bases outside the gene matches. CDR3 length equals 16 residues. DNA for the CDR3: TGTGCCAGCAGCGTAGAGGGACAGGGTACCGAAGAGACCCAGTACTTC. Its protein product is CASSVEGQGTEETQYF.

The rearrangement joins TRBV7-9 to TRBJ2-3; 9 bases match TRBD1. The CDR3 runs to 17 residues. From germline, CDR1 is SEHNR and CDR2 FQNEAQ (reference sequence). The ends lost 6 bases at V and 4 bases at J; junction bases unmatched: 14. The CDR3 loop is CASSPDGTGFPPDTQYF. In DNA form, the CDR3 reads TGTGCCAGCAGTCCAGACGGGACAGGGTTCCCTCCAGATACGCAGTATTTT.

The genes are TRBV7-9 and TRBJ2-5; a possible D gene is TRBD2 (6 bases). The CDR3 sequence is 14 residues long. Germline lookup yields CDR1 SEHNR and CDR2 FQNEAQ (reference sequence). Trimming cost V 3 bases and J 5 bases, with 13 bases left between them. DNA of the CDR3: TGTGCCAGCAGCTTCGGTAGGGCGGGGGAGACCCAGTACTTC. Its protein is CASSFGRAGETQYF.

The V gene is TRBV5-6, the J gene TRBJ2-7, with TRBD1 identical over 9 bases. The CDR3 runs 13 residues. Germline-derived CDR1 and CDR2 are SGHDT and YYEEEE. Trimming took 3 bases from V and 5 from J; bases not matched to a gene: 3. This CDR3 is CASSSGQGNEQYF. The CDR3 coding sequence is TGTGCCAGCAGCTCGGGACAGGGAAACGAGCAGTACTTC.

The gene calls are TRBV29-1 and TRBJ1-2; D not resolved. The V gene's germline CDR1 is SQVTM and CDR2 ANQGSEA. Trimming took off 3 bases at V and 0 bases at J, with 8 bases between the two ends. The CDR3 is 13 amino acids. CDR3 in DNA: TGCAGCGTTGATGAGTCATCTAACTATGGCTACACCTTC. This gives the protein CSVDESSNYGYTF.

V usage is TRBV7-3 and J usage is TRBJ1-1; no firm D call. CDR3 length equals 15 residues. V was trimmed by 5 bases and J by 0 bases, leaving 13 bases between them. Germline assignment: CDR1 SGHTA and CDR2 FQGTGA. The CDR3 region has the DNA TGTGCCAGCAGCCTTTTAGGAGGATTGAACACTGAAGCTTTCTTT. It is translated as CASSLLGGLNTEAFF.

The rearrangement joins TRBV4-2 to TRBJ2-3; 10 nucleotides line up with TRBD2. The CDR3 has 17 amino acids. Unmatched junction bases numbered 9, after V lost 4 bases and J lost 2 bases. CDR1 is LGHNA and CDR2 is YNFKEQ in the germline V gene. In DNA, the CDR3 is TGTGCCAGCAGCCCCCAGTTAGCGGGGGGCAACACAGATACGCAGTATTTT. Translation gives CASSPQLAGGNTDTQYF.

V and J are TRBV7-9 and TRBJ2-7; 7 positions match TRBD1. The V and J ends lost 4 bases and 3 bases, in that order; junction bases with no gene match: 6. The CDR3 spans 14 residues. CDR1 SEHNR and CDR2 FQNEAQ come from the germline V gene (reference sequence). CDR3 DNA sequence: TGTGCCAGCAGCTCAACTGGGACAGTCTACGAGCAGTACTTC. This encodes CASSSTGTVYEQYF.

This clone appeared a single time. The chain joins TRBV6-5 to TRBJ2-1, with TRBD2 identical over 9 bases. In germline, CDR1 is MNHEY, CDR2 SVGAGI. There are 15 residues in the CDR3. V gave up 8 bases and J gave up 7 bases; unmatched junction bases: 12. For the CDR3, the DNA is TGTGCCAGCCGTAGCGGGGGCCAGGTCGGGAATGAGCAGTTCTTC. Protein: CASRSGGQVGNEQFF.

V gene TRBV11-1 combines with J gene TRBJ2-1, with TRBD2 identical over 9 bases. Germline CDR1 and CDR2: SGHAT and FQDESV (reference sequence). The CDR3 contains 15 residues. The trim removed 5 bases at V and 7 bases at J, leaving 9 bases unmatched. CDR3 protein: CASSPQAGGKNEQFF. As DNA, the CDR3 is TGTGCCAGCAGCCCCCAGGCGGGGGGGAAGAATGAGCAGTTCTTC.

Details on this clone: A read error may account for a junction end that differs from germline. The V gene is TRBV19, the J gene TRBJ2-3; D ambiguous. In germline, CDR1 is LNHDA, CDR2 SQIVND (reference sequence). The CDR3 length is 13 residues. Written as DNA, the CDR3 is TGTGCCAGTAGTCCAGGTTCCACATATACGCAGTATTTT. This sequence encodes CASSPGSTYTQYF.

The CDR3 DNA is TGTGCCAGCACCAACACTGACATGAACACTGAAGCTTTCTTT. This sequence encodes CASTNTDMNTEAFF. The V gene is TRBV7-6, the J gene TRBJ1-1, with unresolved D. Germline V gives CDR1 SGHVS, CDR2 FNYEAQ. V was clipped by 7 bases and J by 0 bases, with 12 bases between them. This CDR3 is 14 amino acids long.